The 18 T cell receptor beta chains below all came from one sample that was sequenced in a study of cytomegalovirus exposure and HLA in healthy donors. The study ran its PCR with 60 Vbeta and 13 Jbeta primers. The method was immunoSEQ multiplex PCR; TCRdb's version includes in-frame clones alone and lacks a portion of them. The repertoire holds approximately 150,000 clones, 82% seen once, with less than 4% in the top ten. Material for sequencing was PBMCs. The source is a male donor in good health and CMV-seronegative.

CDR3 residues: CASSHGRGGTDTQYF. The CDR3 DNA reads as TGTGCCAGCAGCCATGGAAGGGGTGGCACAGATACGCAGTATTTT. This chain joins TRBV7-7 and TRBJ2-3; possibly TRBD1 for D (5 bases). CDR3 length: 15 amino acids. In germline, CDR1 is SSHAT, CDR2 FNYEAQ (reference sequence). The germline V and J ends were trimmed by 5 bases and 1 base, with 13 bases remaining between them.

The V call is TRBV2, the J call TRBJ2-2; a weak D match, TRBD1 (6 bases). Between the trimmed V and J ends, which lost 6 bases and 1 base, there was a span of 9 bases. The CDR3 runs 14 residues. Germline assignment: CDR1 SNHLY and CDR2 FYNNEI. This CDR3 reads CASSVTGNTGELFF. The CDR3 nucleotides are TGTGCCAGCAGCGTGACAGGGAACACCGGGGAGCTGTTTTTT.

The chain has TRBV6-6 and TRBJ1-1, with a weak D call TRBD1 (5 bases). Trimming left V 2 bases short and J 1 base short, with 8 bases between. The CDR3 has 14 residues. Per the germline V gene, CDR1 is MNHNY and CDR2 is SVGAGI (reference sequence). CDR3 amino acids: CASSYDSRNTEAFF. The CDR3 DNA follows: TGTGCCAGCAGTTACGACAGCCGGAACACTGAAGCTTTCTTT.

The rearrangement joins TRBV28 to TRBJ2-6; 9 nucleotides line up with TRBD1. Germline loops: CDR1 MDHEN, CDR2 SYDVKM. The V and J ends lost 8 bases and 1 base, in that order; junction bases with no gene match: 6. This CDR3 comprises 16 residues. CDR3 sequence: CASRGQGISGANVLTF. In DNA, the CDR3 is TGTGCCAGCCGGGGACAGGGAATATCTGGGGCCAACGTCCTGACTTTC.

This clone occurred a few times. The CDR3 sequence is CASSRGLAGLTEYF. CDR3 sequence (DNA): TGTGCCAGCAGCCGAGGACTAGCGGGGTTGACAGAGTATTTT. J is TRBJ2-3 and V is TRBV13, with 12 bases fitting TRBD2. After removal of 5 bases from V and 13 bases from J, the junction contained 10 bases not matched to a gene. CDR1 is PRHDT and CDR2 is FYEKMQ in the germline V gene (reference sequence). This CDR3 contains 14 residues.

With respect to this clone: Its ends do not fully match the called genes, so a read error is possible. V is TRBV7-9 and J is TRBJ2-7, with 9 bases lining up with TRBD1. This CDR3 spans 17 amino acids. The germline V gene has CDR1 SEHNR and CDR2 FQNEAQ (reference sequence). CDR3 amino acids: CSSSLEGQGKSSYEQYF. The DNA of the CDR3 is TGTTCCAGCAGCTTAGAAGGACAGGGGAAAAGCTCCTACGAGCAGTACTTC.

V usage is TRBV4-3 and J usage is TRBJ2-1; a possible D gene is TRBD2 (6 bases). This CDR3 comprises 18 residues. The germline V gene encodes CDR1 LGHNA and CDR2 YSLEER. The V and J ends lost 1 base and 5 bases respectively, with 21 bases between them. The CDR3 protein is CASSQADNQDGRHNEQFF. CDR3 nucleotides: TGCGCCAGCAGCCAAGCGGATAATCAAGACGGGAGACACAATGAGCAGTTCTTC.

This chain joins TRBV28 and TRBJ2-7; TRBD2 matches 8 bases. This CDR3 is 13 amino acids long. Germline CDR1 and CDR2: MDHEN and SYDVKM. Trimming took 6 bases from V and 9 from J; bases not matched to a gene: 10. Here the CDR3 reads CASSPPGLGGQYF. The CDR3, as DNA: TGTGCCAGCAGCCCCCCGGGACTAGGTGGGCAGTACTTC. Filled out from reference TRBV28 and TRBJ2-7, the complete variable domain reads DVKVTQSSRYLVKRTGEKVFLECVQDMDHENMFWYRQDPGLGLRLIYFSYDVKMKEKGDIPEGYSVSREKKERFSLILESASTNQTSMYLCASSPPGLGGQYFGPGTRLTVT.

The V gene is TRBV6-6, the J gene TRBJ2-1; 9 nucleotides align to TRBD1. The CDR3 length is 15 residues. V lost 8 bases, J lost 7 bases, and 12 bases stayed unmatched. Germline CDR1 and CDR2: MNHNY and SVGAGI (reference sequence). The CDR3, as DNA: TGTGCCAGCGAAGCTCCGGGACAGGGAGGTAATGAGCAGTTCTTC. Translated: CASEAPGQGGNEQFF.

The chain recombines TRBV5-1 with TRBJ1-3; no clear D. This CDR3 comprises 15 residues. Germline V gene sequence: CDR1 SGHRS, CDR2 YFSETQ. V was pared by 4 bases and J by 1 base, with 12 bases between. The CDR3 region is CASSPGSVSGNTIYF. The CDR3 coding sequence is TGCGCCAGCAGCCCGGGTTCGGTTTCTGGAAACACCATATATTTT.

The V and J genes are TRBV28 and TRBJ2-1; 9 nucleotides line up with TRBD2. This CDR3 has 15 amino acids. CDR1 and CDR2 from the germline V gene are MDHEN and SYDVKM. With 5 bases clipped from V and 0 bases from J, the junction kept 2 bases outside the gene matches. For the CDR3, the DNA is TGTGCCAGCAGTCTAGCGGGGACCTCCTACAATGAGCAGTTCTTC. Residues: CASSLAGTSYNEQFF.

V gene TRBV11-2 combines with J gene TRBJ1-1; no definite D call. In germline, CDR1 is SGHAT, CDR2 FQNNGV. The ends were cut back, 4 bases at V and 2 bases at J, with 8 bases in the middle. The CDR3 extends over 13 amino acids. The CDR3 nucleotides read TGTGCCAGCAGCTCCTCCTATAACACTGAAGCTTTCTTT. The encoded protein is CASSSSYNTEAFF.

The chain combines TRBV25-1 with TRBJ2-7; TRBD1 might be the D (7 bases). Trimming took 3 bases from V and 2 from J, leaving 20 bases between them. From germline, CDR1 is MGHDK and CDR2 SYGVNS. The CDR3 contains 17 residues. In nucleotides, the CDR3 is TGTGCCAGCAGTGACCCCGGGAGAGGGGGCCGCGCCTACGAGCAGTACTTC. It encodes CASSDPGRGGRAYEQYF.

Turning to this clone: One junction end does not reproduce the germline sequence, and a read error may be involved. The chain recombines TRBV7-9 with TRBJ2-2, with TRBD2 matching 11 bases. In germline, CDR1 is SEHNR, CDR2 FQNEAQ (reference sequence). This CDR3 is built from 16 residues. The CDR3 sequence is CSSSLNSGRDTGELFF. The CDR3, as DNA: TGTTCCAGCAGCTTAAATAGCGGGAGGGACACCGGGGAGCTGTTTTTT.

This chain uses TRBV7-9 with TRBJ2-5, with D perhaps TRBD1 (5 bases). TRBJ2-7 explains the end of the DNA better; the J call may be wrong. Germline assignment: CDR1 SEHNR and CDR2 FQNEAQ (reference sequence). The CDR3 runs to 12 residues. The CDR3 here is CASSLTAVEQYF. For the CDR3, the DNA is TGTGCCAGCAGCTTGACAGCCGTCGAGCAGTACTTC.

The table lists this clone with a few counts. Different DNA sequences within this sample yield the same CDR3. V and J are TRBV19 and TRBJ1-1, with TRBD1 matching 7 bases. The germline gives CDR1 LNHDA, CDR2 SQIVND (reference sequence). J lost 2 bases, V lost 5 bases, and 2 bases had no gene match. The CDR3 is made up of 13 amino acids. The DNA of the CDR3 is TGTGCCAGTAGTGGGACAGTTAACACTGAAGCTTTCTTT. It codes for CASSGTVNTEAFF.

This clone has only one observation. The V call is TRBV18, the J call TRBJ1-3; D unresolved. V shed 4 bases and J shed 1 base, with 11 bases lying between them. Germline V CDR1 and CDR2: KGHSH, LQKENI. This CDR3 has 15 residues. In DNA form, the CDR3 reads TGTGCCAGCTCACTTCCTCCGGGGTCTGGAAACACCATATATTTT. Its translation is CASSLPPGSGNTIYF. Based on the CDR3 plus reference TRBV18 and TRBJ1-3, the full variable domain is NAGVMQNPRHLVRRRGQEARLRCSPMKGHSHVYWYRQLPEEGLKFMVYLQKENIIDESGMPKERFSAEFPKEGPSILRIQQVVRGDSAAYFCASSLPPGSGNTIYFGEGSWLTVV.

The V gene is TRBV2, the J gene TRBJ2-7; the D gene is possibly TRBD2 (5 bases). The CDR3 sequence is 15 residues long. Trimming left V 3 bases short and J 0 bases short, with 12 bases between. Looked up from germline, CDR1 is SNHLY and CDR2 is FYNNEI. The CDR3 DNA follows: TGTGCCAGCAGTGAGACCGGGATTAACTCCTACGAGCAGTACTTC. Translating it yields CASSETGINSYEQYF.